Here is one T cell receptor (beta chain) with its context. Its antigen target is currently unknown. No qualities accompany the bases; no much larger clone lies one base away. Read against the paper, the sample's treatment or condition label means: live attenuated yellow fever vaccine strain. At each blood-draw timepoint, two biological replicates of bulk PBMCs were collected. PBMCs were isolated from peripheral blood using a standard Ficoll-Paque protocol. TriZol was used to extract RNA from bulk PBMCs, from CD4 and CD8 fractions, and from dextramer-positive and dextramer-negative fractions. The sample originates from a study of T cells after yellow fever vaccination (dated by TCRdb to the late 2010s). Notes on the research overall: The SMART-Seq v4 Ultra Low Input RNA kit was used to prepare libraries from fractions with low cell numbers. To follow T-cell clones before and after primary and booster YFV17D yellow fever vaccination, bulk TCR alpha and beta repertoires were sequenced over time. The cohort comprised two healthy male donors, one aged 18 to 30 and one aged 30 to 40 years. Blood was drawn at multiple timepoints before and after primary and secondary immunization, with bulk PBMC replicates and cell subsets isolated. What the research found in general, with its limitations: Computational filtering was required because FACS-sorted repertoires could contain abundant contaminating clonotypes from the bulk population. The study included only a couple of donors, which limits how far the findings can be generalized. The secondary T-cell response was found to be weaker but faster than the primary response, with a peak reached on day 5 rather than on day 15. After the booster, most of the clones that had expanded following primary vaccination were detected again (almost 98% of CD4 and 80% to 90% of CD8), which suggests that memory was broadly maintained. A small fraction of clonotypes showed up in both the CD4 and CD8 compartments, probably as a result of convergent recombination.

The germline V gene (reference sequence) gives CDR1 as LNHNV and CDR2 as YYDKDF. Including cysteine and phenylalanine, the CDR3 has 16 amino acids. Kept here is only the CDR3 DNA, which spans 48 bases and is read in frame from base 1. Trimming costs V 1 base and J 0 bases, and their ends lie 12 bases apart. TCR cDNA was synthesized by 5'RACE template switching, which introduced a universal primer site and unique molecular identifiers. Priming of cDNA synthesis was performed from both the TCR alpha and TCR beta constant segments. Libraries were amplified in two PCR steps, with sample barcodes and sequencing adapters added in the second step. Sequencing of the libraries was done on either Illumina HiSeq 2500 (2x100 bp) or NovaSeq (2x150 bp). The authors processed their data as follows. Reads were demultiplexed and collapsed into UMI consensus sequences with MIGEC, and V(D)J alignment was performed with MiXCR. Using edgeR on replicate PBMC samples, clonotypes were called vaccine-responding if FDR was below 0.01 and the log2 fold change was above 5 up to day 15. Bulk clonotypes were assigned CD4 or CD8 identity according to which sequenced CD4 or CD8 repertoire held them at higher abundance. TCRdb reprocessing: public reads trimmed at Q25 with fastp, clones called with MiXCR, in-frame beta chains kept. Each record represents a unique CDR3 protein, reported with the most common genes and DNA among its rows. These V and J calls rely on TCRdb rather than the paper's analysis. The sample records around 340,000 distinct CDR3 sequences, 8.7% of which are singletons. Roughly 18% of the sample is in the top ten clones.

The chain is assembled from TRBV15 and TRBJ1-2; the D region possibly corresponds to TRBD1 (6 bases align). Sample: PBMCs, taken on the day of the first yellow fever vaccination. This clonotype was sampled from a man between 18 and 29 years old who received the YFV17D yellow fever vaccine. In nucleotides, the sequence is TGTGCCACCAGCAGAGCCAGGACAGAAGCTAACTATGGCTACACCTTC. Translated, this gives CATSRARTEANYGYTF.